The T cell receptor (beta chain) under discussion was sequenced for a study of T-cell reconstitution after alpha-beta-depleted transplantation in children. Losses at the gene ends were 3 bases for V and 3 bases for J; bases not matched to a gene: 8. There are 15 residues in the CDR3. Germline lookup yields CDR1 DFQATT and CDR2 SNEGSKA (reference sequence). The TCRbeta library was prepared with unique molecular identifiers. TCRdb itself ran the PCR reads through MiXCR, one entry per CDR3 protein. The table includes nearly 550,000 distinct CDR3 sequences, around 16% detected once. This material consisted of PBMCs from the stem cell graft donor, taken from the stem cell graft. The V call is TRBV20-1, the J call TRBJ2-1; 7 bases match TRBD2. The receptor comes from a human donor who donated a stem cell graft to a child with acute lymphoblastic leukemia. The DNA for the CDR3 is TGCAGTGCTAGCCTGCCCGGCGGGAGCTACAATGAGCAGTTCTTC. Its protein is CSASLPGGSYNEQFF.